The present T cell receptor beta chain was sequenced within a study of siplizumab effects on memory and regulatory T cells. TCRdb's table, derived via immunoSEQ multiplex PCR, lists solely in-frame clones and lacks some. The data show around 100,000 clones, around 94% seen once. With regard to this clone: Its specificity is unknown.

General study results and limits: Alloreactive sequences traceable to unstimulated CD4+ memory cells declined significantly under siplizumab.

The origin of this receptor is a human donor in good health. Material for sequencing was Tregs sorted from blood.

The CDR3 DNA sequence: TGTGCCAGCAGCGCTGACAGTAACACTGAAGCTTTCTTT. Residues: CASSADSNTEAFF. The gene calls are TRBV7-6 and TRBJ1-1; D may be TRBD1 (5 bases). CDR3 length: 13 residues. Germline V CDR1 and CDR2: SGHVS, FNYEAQ. V was clipped by 5 bases and J by 2 bases, with 9 bases between them.